The following is a T cell receptor (beta chain) sequence with its context. The data derive from a study of shared clonotypes between healthy human individuals. The V gene's germline CDR1 is SGHNT and CDR2 YENEEA. Trimming removed 5 bases at V and 0 bases at J, with 5 bases between. The CDR3 loop spans 14 amino acids. Naive CD8 cells lacked CD45RO and underwent positive selection for CCR7, leaving out terminally differentiated effector memory CD45RA+ cells. The assay used deep level. Per the authors' pipeline: From ImmunoSEQ came sequences covering only the junction and carrying no quality scores, so filtering differed. Sequencing used immunoSEQ multiplex PCR; TCRdb keeps in-frame clones, though not all of them. Clone size and V and J calls were adopted from that table, with D and trimming inferred from the DNA. The sample has some 600,000 clones; approximately 96% are singletons.

The TCR originated in a woman under 40 in good health. Sequencing was carried out using naive CD8+ T cells sorted from blood. V is TRBV11-3 and J is TRBJ2-6; D gene uncertain. In DNA form, the CDR3 reads TGTGCCAGCAGCCGTGACTCTGGGGCCAACGTCCTGACTTTC. This gives the protein CASSRDSGANVLTF.